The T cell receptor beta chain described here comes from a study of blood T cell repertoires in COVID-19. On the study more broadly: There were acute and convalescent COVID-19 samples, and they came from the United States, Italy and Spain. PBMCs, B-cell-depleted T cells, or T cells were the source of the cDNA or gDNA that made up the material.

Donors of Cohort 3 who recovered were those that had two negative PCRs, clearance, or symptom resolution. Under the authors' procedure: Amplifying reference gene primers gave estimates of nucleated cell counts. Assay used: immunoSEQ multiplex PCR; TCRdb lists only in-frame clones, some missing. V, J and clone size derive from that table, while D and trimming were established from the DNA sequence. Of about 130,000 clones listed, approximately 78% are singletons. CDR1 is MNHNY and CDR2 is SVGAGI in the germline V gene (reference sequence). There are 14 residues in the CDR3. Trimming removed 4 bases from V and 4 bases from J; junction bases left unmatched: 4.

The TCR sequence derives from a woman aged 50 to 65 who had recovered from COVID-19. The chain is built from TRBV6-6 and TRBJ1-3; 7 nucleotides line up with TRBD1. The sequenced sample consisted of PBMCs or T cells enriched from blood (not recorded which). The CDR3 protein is CASSSGGLGNTIYF. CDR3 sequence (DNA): TGTGCCAGCAGTTCAGGGGGATTGGGAAACACCATATATTTT.